This TCR beta chain was captured by sequencing in a study of blood T cell repertoires in COVID-19. Overall study: Samples of COVID-19 (acute and convalescent) were obtained from the United States, Italy and Spain. PBMCs, B-cell-depleted T cells, or T cells were the source of the cDNA or gDNA that made up the material.

Original processing notes: Counts of nucleated cells, estimated from reference gene primer amplification, were obtained. Some clones are missing from TCRdb's copy, which holds only in-frame ones; the method was immunoSEQ multiplex PCR. That table furnishes V, J and clone size, whereas the DNA furnished D and trimming. Of 70,000 or so clones in the sample, more than 80% were seen once. The CDR3 sequence is 15 residues long. The germline CDR1 and CDR2 sequences are MNHEY and SMNVEV (reference sequence). After removal of 6 bases from V and 2 bases from J, the junction contained 9 bases not matched to a gene.

This chain joins TRBV27 and TRBJ2-7; 8 nucleotides agree with TRBD2. Material: peripheral blood. This receptor was taken from an elderly woman with active COVID-19. CDR3 coding DNA: TGTGCCAGCAGGCTTATCGGGAGGGCCCCCTACGAGCAGTACTTC. Its translation: CASRLIGRAPYEQYF.